This TCR beta chain is drawn from a study of T cell responses to AZD1222 COVID-19 vaccine. Broader study findings: CD4 TCRs covered the whole spike, strongest at regions 160-218 and 743-854. Donor demographics were predominantly white British with a female majority; clonal diversity may be underestimated. Only a handful of AZD1222 recipients, roughly 6 in all, had baseline seropositivity.

Repertoires were generated with immunoSEQ multiplex PCR, while TCRdb's copy carries only in-frame clones and drops some. The sample yields under 150,000 clones, 90% to 95% seen once. V shed 2 bases, J shed 1 base, and the junction held 8 bases outside the gene matches. Germline CDR1 SGHVS, CDR2 FNYEAQ. The CDR3 loop spans 17 amino acids. Comment on this clone: Antigen: not known.

The receptor's source is an adult in good health. The J gene is TRBJ1-5, the V gene TRBV7-6; TRBD1 matches at 7 bases. This material consisted of peripheral blood, taken on day 0 of MenACWY control vaccination. The CDR3 DNA is TGTGCCAGCAGCTTACAACAGGGGAGTCTCAGCAATCAGCCCCAGCATTTT. This encodes CASSLQQGSLSNQPQHF. Based on the CDR3 plus reference TRBV7-6 and TRBJ1-5, the full variable domain is GAGVSQSPRYKVTKRGQDVALRCDPISGHVSLYWYRQALGQGPEFLTYFNYEAQQDKSGLPNDRFSAERPEGSISTLTIQRTEQRDSAMYRCASSLQQGSLSNQPQHFGDGTRLSIL.